This TCR beta chain stems from a study of post-analysis software for immune sequencing data. In the study overall: Relapsing-remitting, secondary progressive and progressive-relapsing multiple sclerosis were all included among the disease courses.

TCR beta cDNA libraries included unique molecular identifiers. TCRdb re-called the PCR reads with MiXCR, one entry per CDR3 protein. The sample records about 570,000 distinct CDR3 sequences, approximately 34% being singletons. This clonotype was seen a few times. The sample comprised blood. The source of this sequence is a girl between 2 and 17 years old with multiple sclerosis.

The CDR3, as DNA: TGTGCCAGCAGCCCCGGGGACGGGAACTTTTACCAAGAGACCCAGTACTTC. This translates into CASSPGDGNFYQETQYF. V usage is TRBV3-1 and J usage is TRBJ2-5; tentatively, D is TRBD1 or TRBD2 (5 bases each). The CDR3 has 17 amino acids. Germline loops: CDR1 LGHDT, CDR2 YNNKEL (reference sequence). Trimming shortened V by 4 bases and J by 0 bases, and 18 bases separated the two germline ends.